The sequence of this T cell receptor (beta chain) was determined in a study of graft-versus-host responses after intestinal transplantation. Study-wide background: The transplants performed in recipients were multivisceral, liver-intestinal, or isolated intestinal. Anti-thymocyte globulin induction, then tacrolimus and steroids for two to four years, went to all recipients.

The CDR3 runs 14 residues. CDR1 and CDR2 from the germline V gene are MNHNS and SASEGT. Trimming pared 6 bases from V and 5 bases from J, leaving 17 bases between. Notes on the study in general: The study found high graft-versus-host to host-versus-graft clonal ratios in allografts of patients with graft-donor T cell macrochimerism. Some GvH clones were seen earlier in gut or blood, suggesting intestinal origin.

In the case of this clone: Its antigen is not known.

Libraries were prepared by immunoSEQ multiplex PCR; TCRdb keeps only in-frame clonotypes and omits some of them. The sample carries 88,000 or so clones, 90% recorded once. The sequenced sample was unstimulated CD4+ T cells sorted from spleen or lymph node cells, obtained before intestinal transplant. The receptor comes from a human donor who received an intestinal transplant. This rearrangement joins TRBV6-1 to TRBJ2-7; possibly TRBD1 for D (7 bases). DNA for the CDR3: TGTGCCAGCAGGGATTTCAGGGGGGTCAACGAGCAGTACTTC. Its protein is CASRDFRGVNEQYF.